The entry that follows covers one T cell receptor beta chain sequence. The data are from a study of blood T cell repertoires in COVID-19. At the level of the study: Both acute and convalescent COVID-19 samples were obtained from the United States, Italy and Spain. The cDNA or gDNA used as material had been derived from T cells, B-cell-depleted T cells, or PBMCs.

Ages ranged from about 18 to 89 years, with residence in 24 US areas. Grouping used clinical history reported by participants in a survey and questionnaire. V was pared by 6 bases and J by 6 bases, with 13 bases between. CDR1 and CDR2 (germline): KGHDR, SFDVKD. The CDR3 totals 14 residues. Repertoires were generated with immunoSEQ multiplex PCR, while TCRdb's copy carries only in-frame clones and drops some. The repertoire includes about 57,000 clones, 70% to 90% of them detected once, and around 3.7% sits in the top ten. The specimen was PBMCs or T cells enriched from blood (not recorded which). The sequence was obtained from a woman in her thirties or forties with acute COVID-19. This chain connects TRBV24-1 to TRBJ2-2; TRBD2 is a possible D gene (5 bases). The CDR3, as DNA: TGTGCCACCAGTTCCGAGGGCGGTCCCGGGGAGCTGTTTTTT. Amino acid sequence: CATSSEGGPGELFF.